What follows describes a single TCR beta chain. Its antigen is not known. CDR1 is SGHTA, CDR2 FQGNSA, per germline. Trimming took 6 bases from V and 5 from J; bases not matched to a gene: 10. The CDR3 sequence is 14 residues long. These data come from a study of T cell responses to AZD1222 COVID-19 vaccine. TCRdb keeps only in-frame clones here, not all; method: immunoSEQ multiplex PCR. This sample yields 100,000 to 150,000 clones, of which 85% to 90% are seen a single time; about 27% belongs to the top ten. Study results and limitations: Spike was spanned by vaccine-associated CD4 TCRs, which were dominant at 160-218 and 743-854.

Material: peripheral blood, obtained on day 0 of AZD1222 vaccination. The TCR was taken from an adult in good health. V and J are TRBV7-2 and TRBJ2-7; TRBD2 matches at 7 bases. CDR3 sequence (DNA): TGTGCCAGCAGTCCCGGGACTATTACCAACGAGCAGTACTTC. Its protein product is CASSPGTITNEQYF.